This T cell receptor (beta chain) was identified in a study of cytomegalovirus exposure and HLA in healthy donors. Study-wide context: A data release that came early held 80 million to 95 million unique TCRs from HLA-typed donors. Study findings and constraints: An Asian-associated ancestry cluster reportedly showed fewer N-insertions than the approximately 600-donor mean in a later analysis.

V shed 5 bases, J shed 6 bases, and the junction held 8 bases outside the gene matches. CDR1 and CDR2 from the germline V gene are SGHTA and FQGTGA. The CDR3 has 15 amino acids. Use of 60 Vbeta and 13 Jbeta primers characterized the PCR. The table came from immunoSEQ multiplex PCR; TCRdb's copy has only in-frame clones and leaves some out. This sample yields some 140,000 clones, of which around 75% are seen a single time; approximately 2.8% belongs to the top ten. For this clone: Its target is unknown.

The rearrangement uses TRBV7-3 and TRBJ2-2; 8 bases are shared with TRBD1. The TCR sequence derives from a female donor in good health and CMV-seronegative. Sequencing was done on a sample of PBMCs. The CDR3 DNA sequence: TGTGCCAGCAGCCGTGGACAGGGAATGCCCGGGGAGCTGTTTTTT. Amino acids: CASSRGQGMPGELFF.